Detailed here is one T cell receptor beta chain. No antigen is known for it. The data originate from a study of vaccination and CD4 T cells after COVID-19. The Oncomine TCR Beta short-read assay was applied to DNA of cultured CD4+ T cells. The template was genomic DNA from cultured CD4+ T cells. TCRdb redid the calling of the PCR reads with MiXCR, one entry per CDR3 protein. The sample consists of more than 12,000 distinct CDR3 sequences, about 55% of them appearing once. The CDR3 consists of 17 residues. Points from the study as a whole: Investigators enrolled relatively few convalescent patients and included no early post-infection timepoints. Looking at convalescent patients, a median about 90% of reactive clones were present only post-vaccination.

The treatment: approximately nine-day PBMC culture with coronavirus spike peptide pools or control peptides (ViraFEST assay). A negative selection step was used to isolate CD4+ T cells once culture had run for under 11 days. This clonotype originated in a human donor who had recovered from COVID-19. The sample was CD4+ T cells from blood, cultured in vitro, taken before SARS-CoV-2 vaccination. The chain has TRBV21-1 and TRBJ2-4; the table's TRBD1 call for D was not verified on the DNA. TRBV21-1 is a known pseudogene. CDR3 loop: CANSPREQWGAKNIQYF. CDR3 bases: TGTGCCAACAGCCCCCGTGAGCAATGGGGCGCCAAAAACATTCAGTACTTC.